This is a list of T cell receptor beta chains from one sample in a study of blood T cell repertoires in COVID-19. Libraries were prepared by immunoSEQ multiplex PCR; TCRdb keeps only in-frame clonotypes and omits some of them. The sample yields 110,000 to 150,000 clones, about 86% seen once. The sample comprised peripheral blood. These receptors all stem from a human donor in a cohort sampled during active COVID-19. Each CDR3 is given with its conserved first and last residue. Rows give clone size only sometimes, using once, few, many, or a class for an expanded clone.

TRBJ2-5 | TRBV7-9 | . | CASSILAGQETQYF
TRBJ2-6 | TRBV7-6 | . | CASSRTITGANVLTF
TRBJ1-4 | TRBV12-3/TRBV12-4 | . | CASSTRQNEKLFF
TRBJ1-3 | TRBV5-1 | . | CASSLGTGTGPSGNTIYF
TRBJ2-5 | TRBV5-1 | . | CASSLGADQETQYF
TRBJ1-2 | TRBV19 | once | CASRGSHTTGRGYTF
TRBJ1-1 | TRBV7-2 | . | CASSPRQGMNTEAFF
TRBJ2-5 | TRBV28 | once | CASSFLTGGAETQYF
TRBJ1-4 | TRBV3-1/TRBV3-2 | . | CASSQGQFNEKLFF
TRBJ1-5 | TRBV25-1 | . | CASSDRSHSNQPQHF
TRBJ2-5 | TRBV27 | . | CASSPRQGETQYF
TRBJ1-6 | TRBV5-6 | . | CASSLDRYNSPLHF
TRBJ1-4 | TRBV19 | . | CASTSYEEGEKLFF
TRBJ1-3 | TRBV5-4 | few | CASSLGDRRSGNTIYF
TRBJ1-1 | TRBV5-1 | . | CASSLQGVKNTEAFF
TRBJ2-3 | TRBV7-2 | . | CASRDSLTDTQYF
TRBJ2-1 | TRBV7-8 | . | CASSLEGIIFYNEQFF
TRBJ1-6 | TRBV6-2/TRBV6-3 | . | CASSYWIGTGHSPLHF
TRBJ1-2 | TRBV3-1/TRBV3-2 | . | CASSSGRVPANYGYTF
TRBJ2-6 | TRBV7-3 | . | CASSPTSGANVLTF
TRBJ2-5 | TRBV5-5 | . | CASSLPGVGQETQYF
TRBJ2-1 | TRBV12-3/TRBV12-4 | . | CASSFLGAGEQFF
TRBJ2-3 | TRBV18 | . | CASSPTDSNTQYF
TRBJ1-6 | TRBV5-1 | . | CASSRTGGAESPLHF
TRBJ1-4 | TRBV28 | . | CASSSTRTGFNEKLFF
TRBJ2-6 | TRBV6-1 | . | CASSEPGGANVLTF
TRBJ2-2 | TRBV5-1 | . | CASSWADRGSTGELFF
TRBJ1-2 | TRBV4-1 | . | CASSQDSRNYGYTF
TRBJ2-5 | TRBV27 | . | CASSLVGSGGGDETQYF
TRBJ2-1 | TRBV2 | . | CASDTDRGRKNEQFF
TRBJ1-1 | TRBV4-2 | . | CASSHLDRDNTEAFF
TRBJ1-1 | TRBV7-8 | . | CASSIRETEAFF
TRBJ2-5 | TRBV5-6 | . | CASNRGETQYF
TRBJ2-3 | TRBV5-1 | . | CASSPPGARYGGTTDTQYF
TRBJ1-5 | TRBV19 | . | CASSIGPRQGNQPQHF
TRBJ2-1 | TRBV24-1 | . | CATSGTQAGYYNEQFF
TRBJ1-4 | TRBV3-1/TRBV3-2 | . | CASSQAMTGGEKLFF
TRBJ1-5 | TRBV15 | few | CATSRPITGSQPQHF
TRBJ2-5 | TRBV13 | . | CASSLDRGARHGETQYF
TRBJ1-5 | TRBV23-1 | . | CASNLKPSVNQPQHF
TRBJ2-5 | TRBV4-1 | . | CASSQDLRGSQETQYF
TRBJ1-6 | TRBV28 | . | CASSTPTGFYNSPLHF
TRBJ2-1 | TRBV9 | . | CASSAGHRGLSSYNEQFF
TRBJ2-7 | TRBV11-2 | few | CASSLVLGEQYF
TRBJ1-1 | TRBV9 | few | CASSVVSSGAAEAFF
TRBJ2-2 | TRBV4-1 | . | CASSPRQGVNSGELFF
TRBJ2-5 | TRBV5-1 | few | CASSSGQGQETQYF
TRBJ1-1 | TRBV7-8 | . | CASSFDRGTEAFF
TRBJ2-7 | TRBV5-1 | . | CASSPFPGTGLDEQYF
TRBJ1-1 | TRBV11-2 | . | CASSFRQNTEAFF
TRBJ2-5 | TRBV7-2 | . | CASSPTGVGETQYF
TRBJ2-3 | TRBV11-2 | . | CASSWDRDASTQYF
TRBJ2-7 | TRBV2 | once | CASSERPGGRFISYEQYF